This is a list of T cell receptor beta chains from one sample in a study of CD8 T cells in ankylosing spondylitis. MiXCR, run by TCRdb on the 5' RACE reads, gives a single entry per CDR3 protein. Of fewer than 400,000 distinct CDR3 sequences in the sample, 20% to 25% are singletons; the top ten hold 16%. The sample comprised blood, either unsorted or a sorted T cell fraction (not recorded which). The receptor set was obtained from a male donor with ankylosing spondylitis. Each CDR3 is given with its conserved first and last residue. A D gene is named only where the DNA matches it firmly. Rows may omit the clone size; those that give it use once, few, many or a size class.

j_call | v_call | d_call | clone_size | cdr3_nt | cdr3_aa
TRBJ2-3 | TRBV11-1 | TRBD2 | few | TGTGCCAGCAGCCCAACCGGTGGCGGGAGGGTCGGCACAGATACGCAGTATTTT | CASSPTGGGRVGTDTQYF
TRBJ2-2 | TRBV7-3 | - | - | TGTGCCAGCAGCGTCTTCGCCGGGGAGCTGTTTTTT | CASSVFAGELFF
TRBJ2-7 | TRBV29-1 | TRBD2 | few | TGCAGCGTGACTGGACTAGCGAACGAGCAGTACTTC | CSVTGLANEQYF
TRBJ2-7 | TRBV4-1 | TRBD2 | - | TGCGCCAGCAGCCAAGGGGTTCCTAGCGGGAGGGCCCGGCAGTACTTC | CASSQGVPSGRARQYF
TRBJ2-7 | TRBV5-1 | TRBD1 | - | TGCGCCAGCAGCTTATTTGGGACAGTCTCCTACGAGCAGTACTTC | CASSLFGTVSYEQYF
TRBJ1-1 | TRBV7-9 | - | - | TGTGCCAGCAGCTCCCGGGGAGTTATTAACACTGAAGCTTTCTTT | CASSSRGVINTEAFF
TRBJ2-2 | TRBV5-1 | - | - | TGCGCCAGCAGCACGACTCAGGGAGGAAGCACCGGGGAGCTGTTTTTT | CASSTTQGGSTGELFF
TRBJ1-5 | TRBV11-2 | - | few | TGTGCCAGCAGCTACGTAGCCCATCAGCCCCAGCATTTT | CASSYVAHQPQHF
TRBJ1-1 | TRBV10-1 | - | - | TGCGCCAGCAGTGAGTCGAAACAGCAGAACACTGAAGCTTTCTTT | CASSESKQQNTEAFF
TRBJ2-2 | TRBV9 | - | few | TGTGCCAGCAGCGCGGGGTTCGGGGAGCTGTTTTTT | CASSAGFGELFF
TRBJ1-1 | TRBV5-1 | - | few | TGCGCCAGCAACTCAGGACGGGAGAACACTGAAGCTTTCTTT | CASNSGRENTEAFF
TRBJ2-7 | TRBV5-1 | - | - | TGCGCCAGCAGCTTTGGACCCGCAAGCTCCTACGAGCAGTACTTC | CASSFGPASSYEQYF
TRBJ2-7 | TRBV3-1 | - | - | TGTGCCAGCAGCCAAGAAGTACGCCACTACGAGCAGTACTTC | CASSQEVRHYEQYF
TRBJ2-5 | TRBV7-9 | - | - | TGTGCCAGCAGCTTAGGCGGACTACTAGAGACCCAGTACTTC | CASSLGGLLETQYF
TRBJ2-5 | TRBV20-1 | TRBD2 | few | TGCAGTGGACTAGCGGGAGGGTTTTGGACCCAGTACTTC | CSGLAGGFWTQYF
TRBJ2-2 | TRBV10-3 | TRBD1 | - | TGTGCCATTTTTTCGCCCCTCCGACAGGGTAGAACCGGGGAGCTGTTTTTT | CAIFSPLRQGRTGELFF
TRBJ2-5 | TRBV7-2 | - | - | TGTGCCAGCAGCGATAGGATCTCGAAGGAGACCCAGTACTTC | CASSDRISKETQYF
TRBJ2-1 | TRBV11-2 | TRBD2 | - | TGTGCCAGCAGCCCGCGCATCCGGGGACTAGCGGGACCTATCTCCTACAATGAGCAGTTCTTC | CASSPRIRGLAGPISYNEQFF